One T cell receptor beta chain is described in this entry. The antigen remains undetermined. The data stem from a study of beta chain features in type 1 diabetes. Study-level background: The patient and healthy donor groups were comparable for age, gender and cell yields. Study results and limitations: Researchers report that Type 1 diabetes patients had moderately but significantly shorter TCRB CDR3s across all four CD4+ subsets. Cells carrying high TCR expression could end up over-represented when cDNA is sequenced. In the patient group, naive, central memory and Treg TCRB repertoires seemed more alike than in the healthy donor group.

Reverse transcription of all isolated RNA meant that expressed TCRB transcripts were sequenced. Sequenced by immunoSEQ multiplex PCR; TCRdb stores in-frame clones only, minus some. The table records some 330,000 clones, 10% to 15% of them present only once. Germline V lookup: CDR1 SGDLS, CDR2 YYNGEE. V shed 4 bases and J 5 bases; nucleotides not matched to a gene: 7. CDR3 length equals 14 residues. CD4+ cells of the naive, central memory, regulatory and stem cell-like memory types were sorted via CD45RO/CCR7/CD25/CD127/CD95/CD27. V gene TRBV9 combines with J gene TRBJ2-7; 9 bases agree with TRBD1. The clonotype originates from a woman aged 18-35 years with type 1 diabetes. Material: naive CD4+ T cells from blood. CDR3 nucleotides: TGTGCCAGCAGCATTACAGGGGGCGACGACGAGCAGTACTTC. This gives the protein CASSITGGDDEQYF.